These T cell receptor beta chains were read from a single sample in a study of cytomegalovirus exposure and HLA in healthy donors. The repertoire was sequenced with immunoSEQ multiplex PCR; TCRdb's copy has only in-frame clones and lacks some. Here the sample spans 60,000 to 90,000 clones, about 71% being singletons. Source material: PBMCs. These receptor sequences come from a woman in her 50s in good health and CMV-seropositive. Each CDR3 is given without its conserved first and last residue. Expanded clones get a size class; other rows say once, few or many, or leave the size out.

V	length	size	J	CDR3
TRBV11-2	13	few	TRBJ1-1	ASSPGTGMNTEAF
TRBV28	12	once	TRBJ2-7	ASSPTSGSLWSD
TRBV25-1	13	-	TRBJ2-1	ASSEYRGSFNEQF
TRBV27	14	-	TRBJ1-3	ASSPRLQNLRNTIY
TRBV2	11	few	TRBJ1-5	ASHGTGNQPQH
TRBV27	14	-	TRBJ1-1	ASSLSWVAGMTEAF
TRBV10-1	14	-	TRBJ2-7	ASMCERDFSSYEQY
TRBV19	11	-	TRBJ2-1	ASSRGGTNEQF
TRBV7-2	13	-	TRBJ2-1	ASSLEVADYNEQF
TRBV2	13	-	TRBJ2-7	ASSEARGAYYEQY
TRBV5-1	12	few	TRBJ1-2	ASSTDRVAYGYT
TRBV7-2	12	-	TRBJ2-5	ASSRGTAQETQY
TRBV19	12	-	TRBJ2-6	ASSPGVGANVLT
TRBV27	13	few	TRBJ2-7	ASSLTTGQGYEQY
TRBV7-2	11	few	TRBJ1-1	ASSLVGGAEAF
TRBV4-1	13	-	TRBJ1-2	ASSQEGTGPYGYT
TRBV13	15	-	TRBJ2-6	ASSAGTGTSGANVLT
TRBV19	13	-	TRBJ1-2	ASRRTGEGSYGYT
TRBV28	12	-	TRBJ2-1	ASRRLAGGGEQF
TRBV7-2	13	-	TRBJ2-1	ASSLSGRAGNEQF
TRBV2	13	few	TRBJ1-5	ASSDYRGSNQPQH
TRBV30	13	-	TRBJ1-6	ALKTGSSYNSPLH
TRBV25-1	10	many	TRBJ2-1	ASSDRGTEQF
TRBV7-9	12	few	TRBJ2-2	ASRRQGADGELF
TRBV5-8	13	few	TRBJ1-5	ASSLAGDSYQPQH
TRBV2	13	-	TRBJ1-5	ASRVSRDSNQPQH
TRBV10-3	10	-	TRBJ1-5	ATGEENRPQH
TRBV19	15	once	TRBJ2-1	ASSIAGDFFSYNEQF
TRBV6-4	9	few	TRBJ2-7	AYGVNYEQY
TRBV28	14	-	TRBJ1-4	ASSLPGQGADEKLF
TRBV6-5	11	-	TRBJ1-5	ASSFQGDQPQH
TRBV7-7	14	once	TRBJ1-3	ASSQGGPLSGNTIY
TRBV9	11	once	TRBJ2-7	ASSVALETVQY